This entry lists 27 T cell receptor beta chains sequenced from one sample in a study of shared clonotypes between healthy human individuals. Data came from immunoSEQ multiplex PCR; TCRdb stores just in-frame clones and leaves some out. The sample carries some 2,100,000 clones, 85% to 95% recorded once. CD8 cells regarded as naive lacked CD45RO, were positively chosen for CCR7, and omitted terminally differentiated effector memory CD45RA+ cells. Sequenced: naive CD8+ T cells from PBMCs. These receptor sequences come from a man aged 18-30 years in good health. Some clones in this sample may be carry-over from other donors' samples.

The rearrangement links TRBV19 to TRBJ1-5, with D unresolved. Trimming pared 4 bases from V and 0 bases from J, leaving 10 bases between. The CDR3 covers 15 residues. Per germline, CDR1 LNHDA and CDR2 SQIVND (reference sequence). Here the CDR3 DNA reads TGTGCCAGTAGTACCCCCGGTCATAGCAATCAGCCCCAGCATTTT. This sequence encodes CASSTPGHSNQPQHF.

The chain has TRBV7-2 and TRBJ2-2; 9 bases line up with TRBD1. Per the germline V gene, CDR1 is SGHTA and CDR2 is FQGNSA. The CDR3 extends over 15 amino acids. Losses at the gene ends were 4 bases for V and 6 bases for J; bases not matched to a gene: 6. The CDR3 DNA follows: TGTGCCAGCAGCTGGAGGACAGGGGTGGCCGGGGAGCTGTTTTTT. Translating it yields CASSWRTGVAGELFF.

J is TRBJ1-2 and V is TRBV6-5; 7 bases match TRBD1. This CDR3 contains 14 residues. V shed 2 bases and J 3 bases; nucleotides not matched to a gene: 3. Germline lookup yields CDR1 MNHEY and CDR2 SVGAGI. DNA of the CDR3: TGTGCCAGCAGTTACAGAGGGGGCGACTATGGCTACACCTTC. The encoded protein is CASSYRGGDYGYTF.

V gene TRBV27 combines with J gene TRBJ2-5; D is perhaps TRBD1 or TRBD2 (5 bases each). The CDR3 extends over 18 amino acids. The germline V gene encodes CDR1 MNHEY and CDR2 SMNVEV (reference sequence). V was shortened by 4 bases and J by 0 bases, with 21 bases between the two germline ends. CDR3 bases: TGTGCCAGCAGTTCAAGGCCGCCTGGGGGAGTGTACCAAGAGACCCAGTACTTC. Its translation is CASSSRPPGGVYQETQYF.

The chain is built from TRBV7-3 and TRBJ2-7; TRBD1 agrees at 11 bases. CDR1 and CDR2 from the germline V gene are SGHTA and FQGTGA. The junction had 7 bases not matched to a gene; V was cut back by 5 bases and J by 4 bases. The CDR3 spans 15 residues. CDR3 residues: CASSLGQGAGYEQYF. CDR3 sequence (DNA): TGTGCCAGCAGCCTCGGACAGGGGGCGGGATACGAGCAGTACTTC.

The gene calls are TRBV9 and TRBJ2-7; 9 bases are a match to TRBD1. The J segment lost 2 bases and the V segment lost 4 bases, leaving 7 bases of the junction unmatched. Germline CDR1 reads SGDLS; CDR2 reads YYNGEE. The CDR3 runs 15 residues. The CDR3 sequence is CASSPGQGITYEQYF. The CDR3 DNA reads as TGTGCCAGCAGCCCCGGACAGGGGATTACCTACGAGCAGTACTTC.

This clone has only one observation. The gene calls are TRBV7-6 and TRBJ1-1; D is perhaps TRBD1 (5 bases). V lost 5 bases to trimming and J lost 7 bases, with 20 bases between them. Germline lookup yields CDR1 SGHVS and CDR2 FNYEAQ. The CDR3 is 15 residues long. CDR3: CASSSRPGGVGEAFF. Written as DNA, the CDR3 is TGTGCCAGCAGCAGTAGGCCGGGGGGAGTGGGTGAAGCTTTCTTT. The full variable domain, rest sourced from reference TRBV7-6 and TRBJ1-1, is GAGVSQSPRYKVTKRGQDVALRCDPISGHVSLYWYRQALGQGPEFLTYFNYEAQQDKSGLPNDRFSAERPEGSISTLTIQRTEQRDSAMYRCASSSRPGGVGEAFFGQGTRLTVV.

The chain joins TRBV7-9 to TRBJ2-1; 13 bases map to TRBD2. The CDR3 extends over 17 amino acids. Germline loops: CDR1 SEHNR, CDR2 FQNEAQ (reference sequence). The J segment lost 4 bases and the V segment lost 1 base, leaving 4 bases of the junction unmatched. DNA of the CDR3: TGTGCCAGCAGCTTAGGTGGACTAGCGGGAGCATACAATGAGCAGTTCTTC. It specifies CASSLGGLAGAYNEQFF.

The chain has TRBV29-1 and TRBJ2-7; 8 bases fit TRBD1. Losses at the gene ends were 6 bases for V and 1 base for J; bases not matched to a gene: 11. The CDR3 has 15 amino acids. Germline CDR1 and CDR2: SQVTM and ANQGSEA. CDR3 sequence (DNA): TGCAGCGTGGACTACGGGACAGGCAATTCCTACGAGCAGTACTTC. Protein product: CSVDYGTGNSYEQYF.

The chain employs TRBV27 and TRBJ2-2; D tentatively reads TRBD1 or TRBD2 (5 bases each). Germline V gene data show CDR1 as MNHEY and CDR2 as SMNVEV (reference sequence). V was trimmed by 5 bases and J by 6 bases, leaving 13 bases between them. CDR3 size: 14 residues. This CDR3 is CASSTLGGPGELFF. The CDR3 bases are TGTGCCAGCAGTACCCTTGGGGGTCCCGGGGAGCTGTTTTTT.

The chain links TRBV27 to TRBJ1-1; D is ambiguous. The CDR3 loop spans 16 amino acids. Trimming removed 0 bases at V and 3 bases at J, with 14 bases between. Germline loops: CDR1 MNHEY, CDR2 SMNVEV (reference sequence). The CDR3 spells CASSLSPPPGYTEAFF. Written as DNA, the CDR3 is TGTGCCAGCAGTTTATCCCCACCCCCAGGCTACACTGAAGCTTTCTTT.

The chain uses TRBV30 and TRBJ2-1; 10 bases agree with TRBD2. The V segment lost 1 base and the J segment 0 bases; nucleotides outside the gene matches: 15. CDR3 length: 20 amino acids. The germline V gene encodes CDR1 GTSNPN and CDR2 SVGIG (reference sequence). CDR3 region: CAWSAGPTSGTFSSYNEQFF. The CDR3 DNA follows: TGTGCCTGGAGTGCCGGACCTACTAGCGGGACCTTTAGCTCCTACAATGAGCAGTTCTTC.

This chain connects TRBV29-1 to TRBJ2-5; 9 bases map to TRBD2. V dropped 4 bases and J dropped 4; count of bases not matched to a gene: 10. Germline CDR1 and CDR2: SQVTM and ANQGSEA. There are 15 residues in the CDR3. CDR3 sequence reads: CSVVVASGKVETQYF. The DNA of the CDR3 is TGCAGCGTTGTGGTTGCTAGCGGGAAGGTAGAGACCCAGTACTTC.

This clone was seen once. The V call is TRBV28, the J call TRBJ2-5; D remains ambiguous. CDR1 is MDHEN and CDR2 is SYDVKM in the germline V gene. The CDR3 spans 15 residues. V was pared by 5 bases and J by 4 bases, with 17 bases between. The CDR3 sequence is CASSATVLGSETQYF. Here the CDR3 DNA reads TGTGCCAGCAGTGCGACCGTCTTGGGGTCAGAGACCCAGTACTTC.

The V call is TRBV5-8, the J call TRBJ1-1; 7 bases align to TRBD1. The CDR3 consists of 15 residues. Per the germline V gene, CDR1 is SGHTS and CDR2 is YDEGEE. Trimming removed 4 bases from V and 6 bases from J; junction bases left unmatched: 12. The CDR3 DNA reads TGTGCCAGCAGCCTAAGACAGGGTATTACGGCTGAAGCTTTCTTT. Amino acid sequence: CASSLRQGITAEAFF. Full variable domain (outside the CDR3, taken from reference TRBV5-8 and TRBJ1-1): EAGVTQSPTHLIKTRGQQATLRCSPISGHTSVYWYQQALGLGLQFLLWYDEGEERNRGNFPPRFSGRQFPNYSSELNVNALELEDSALYLCASSLRQGITAEAFFGQGTRLTVV.

The gene calls are TRBV4-1 and TRBJ1-5, with 10 bases fitting TRBD1. CDR3 size: 16 residues. Germline lookup yields CDR1 MGHRA and CDR2 YSYEKL. V lost 1 base and J lost 2; bases outside the gene matches: 2. CDR3 protein: CASSQVGTGGNQPQHF. Here the CDR3 DNA reads TGCGCCAGCAGCCAAGTTGGGACAGGGGGCAATCAGCCCCAGCATTTT.

V is TRBV28 and J is TRBJ2-1, with 9 bases fitting TRBD2. V shed 6 bases and J 7 bases; nucleotides not matched to a gene: 4. Germline V CDR1 and CDR2: MDHEN, SYDVKM. CDR3 length: 13 residues. Here the CDR3 reads CASRGAGGNEQFF. The CDR3, as DNA: TGTGCCAGCAGAGGGGCGGGAGGGAATGAGCAGTTCTTC.

The rearrangement joins TRBV27 to TRBJ2-3; TRBD2 matches at 12 bases. Trimming took 5 bases from V and 6 from J; bases not matched to a gene: 12. Germline CDR1 MNHEY, CDR2 SMNVEV (reference sequence). CDR3 length equals 17 residues. Written as DNA, the CDR3 is TGTGCCAGCAGTCCTCTAGCGGGAGGGGCCCTAGGGGATACGCAGTATTTT. Translating gives CASSPLAGGALGDTQYF.

The rearrangement joins TRBV4-1 to TRBJ2-7, with TRBD2 matching over 7 bases. The length of the CDR3 is 15 residues. Trimming at V came to 0 bases and at J to 3 bases, leaving 5 bases not matched to a gene. CDR1 and CDR2 (germline): MGHRA, YSYEKL. The CDR3 here is CASSQDLREIYEQYF. DNA of the CDR3: TGCGCCAGCAGCCAAGATTTGCGGGAGATCTACGAGCAGTACTTC.

The genes are TRBV11-2 and TRBJ2-7, with 7 positions matching TRBD2. Trimming at V came to 0 bases and at J to 5 bases, leaving 7 bases not matched to a gene. CDR1 and CDR2 (germline): SGHAT, FQNNGV. This CDR3 spans 15 amino acids. The CDR3 protein is CASSLDLREKDEQYF. The CDR3 region has the DNA TGTGCCAGCAGCTTAGATCTGCGGGAGAAGGACGAGCAGTACTTC.

The genes are TRBV7-6 and TRBJ2-2, with D possibly matching TRBD2 (6 bases). The CDR3 is made up of 14 amino acids. V gave up 6 bases and J gave up 3 bases, with 11 bases separating them. Germline V gene lookup returns CDR1 SGHVS and CDR2 FNYEAQ. The CDR3 DNA sequence: TGTGCCAGCAGATCTACTAGCTACACCGGGGAGCTGTTTTTT. As protein: CASRSTSYTGELFF.

The chain carries TRBV2 and TRBJ1-2; D is possibly TRBD1 (5 bases). Germline V gives CDR1 SNHLY, CDR2 FYNNEI. Trimming pared 0 bases from V and 9 bases from J, leaving 14 bases between. The CDR3 length is 14 residues. The CDR3 sequence: CASSEARGQGSYTF. Here the CDR3 DNA reads TGTGCCAGCAGTGAAGCGCGGGGCCAGGGAAGCTACACCTTC.

V usage is TRBV7-9 and J usage is TRBJ2-1, with D possibly TRBD2 on 5 matching bases. V shed 6 bases and J shed 5 bases, with 11 bases lying between them. The CDR3 spans 13 residues. Germline V CDR1 and CDR2: SEHNR, FQNEAQ (reference sequence). Written as DNA, the CDR3 is TGTGCCAGCAGTATGGACTGGGACAATGAGCAGTTCTTC. It yields the protein CASSMDWDNEQFF.

The chain links TRBV28 to TRBJ2-7, with a weak D call TRBD2 (5 bases). V was shortened by 5 bases and J by 2 bases, with 13 bases between the two germline ends. CDR3 length: 14 residues. Germline V CDR1 and CDR2: MDHEN, SYDVKM. CDR3 bases: TGTGCCAGCAGTCCGCATCGGGGTGCCTACGAGCAGTACTTC. Translation gives CASSPHRGAYEQYF.

The count of this clone is one. The chain uses TRBV28 and TRBJ2-7; TRBD2 might be the D (5 bases). The germline CDR1 and CDR2 sequences are MDHEN and SYDVKM. This CDR3 region has 13 residues. V was clipped by 6 bases and J by 2 bases, with 11 bases between them. CDR3 DNA sequence: TGTGCCAGCAGACTGACGGGGACCTACGAGCAGTACTTC. Residues: CASRLTGTYEQYF.

This rearrangement joins TRBV7-6 to TRBJ2-7; D could derive from TRBD1 or TRBD2 (6 bases each). The germline V gene has CDR1 SGHVS and CDR2 FNYEAQ. V lost 1 base to trimming and J lost 3 bases, with 22 bases between them. The CDR3 is 18 amino acids. CDR3 loop: CASSLVDPRAEGGYEQYF. The CDR3 DNA reads as TGTGCCAGCAGCTTAGTTGATCCTCGGGCGGAGGGGGGCTACGAGCAGTACTTC.

The chain employs TRBV11-2 and TRBJ1-2; no clear D gene. The germline gives CDR1 SGHAT, CDR2 FQNNGV. V lost 0 bases to trimming and J lost 4 bases, with 6 bases between them. The CDR3 runs to 13 residues. DNA of the CDR3: TGTGCCAGCAGCTTAGATCCGTTCTATGGCTACACCTTC. Its translation is CASSLDPFYGYTF.